This is a list of T cell receptor beta chains from one sample in a study of blood T cell repertoires in COVID-19. Only in-frame clones appear in the TCRdb table, and some are missing; sequencing was by immunoSEQ multiplex PCR. The sample carries some 50,000 clones, 77% recorded once. The sample taken for sequencing was peripheral blood. The receptors stem from a human donor with active or convalescent COVID-19. The donor label of this sample is uncertain. CDR3s include the opening cysteine and the closing phenylalanine or tryptophan. The order of the fields is V gene, clone size, J gene, D gene, CDR3 protein, CDR3 DNA. The D gene is left open where the match is weak. Where a row states a size, it is once, few, many or the class of an expanded clone; other rows omit it.

V gene: TRBV15
clone size: .
J gene: TRBJ2-7
D gene: .
CDR3 protein: CATSRDEPGQIYEQYF
CDR3 DNA: TGTGCCACCAGCAGAGATGAACCGGGACAAATCTACGAGCAGTACTTC

V gene: TRBV27
clone size: .
J gene: TRBJ2-3
D gene: TRBD1
CDR3 protein: CASSSRQGAVPGGDTQYF
CDR3 DNA: TGTGCCAGCAGTTCGAGACAGGGAGCGGTCCCTGGGGGAGATACGCAGTATTTT

V gene: TRBV5-6
clone size: .
J gene: TRBJ2-1
D gene: TRBD1
CDR3 protein: CASSGGAGNRGNEQFF
CDR3 DNA: TGTGCCAGCAGCGGGGGCGCTGGGAACAGGGGCAATGAGCAGTTCTTC

V gene: TRBV9
clone size: .
J gene: TRBJ2-3
D gene: .
CDR3 protein: CASSEPQTDTQYF
CDR3 DNA: TGTGCCAGCAGCGAACCCCAGACAGATACGCAGTATTTT

V gene: TRBV3-1/TRBV3-2
clone size: few
J gene: TRBJ1-4
D gene: .
CDR3 protein: CASSQDLGRIVKLFF
CDR3 DNA: TGTGCCAGCAGCCAAGATCTCGGGAGGATAGTAAAACTGTTTTTT

V gene: TRBV19
clone size: .
J gene: TRBJ2-7
D gene: .
CDR3 protein: CASSIRTRTAYEQYF
CDR3 DNA: TGTGCCAGTAGTATCAGGACACGGACAGCCTACGAGCAGTACTTC

V gene: TRBV2
clone size: once
J gene: TRBJ2-5
D gene: TRBD1
CDR3 protein: CASSEGTGFQETQYF
CDR3 DNA: TGTGCCAGCAGTGAAGGGACAGGGTTCCAAGAGACCCAGTACTTC

V gene: TRBV29-1
clone size: .
J gene: TRBJ2-4
D gene: TRBD1
CDR3 protein: CSVLRQGDPDIQYF
CDR3 DNA: TGCAGCGTTCTGCGACAGGGGGACCCGGACATTCAGTACTTC

V gene: TRBV15
clone size: once
J gene: TRBJ2-3
D gene: .
CDR3 protein: CATSIRQGASDTQYF
CDR3 DNA: TGTGCCACCAGCATCAGACAAGGTGCCTCAGATACGCAGTATTTT

V gene: TRBV2
clone size: .
J gene: TRBJ2-1
D gene: .
CDR3 protein: CASREGHEQFF
CDR3 DNA: TGTGCCAGCAGAGAAGGGCATGAGCAGTTCTTC

V gene: TRBV29-1
clone size: .
J gene: TRBJ2-1
D gene: TRBD2
CDR3 protein: CSVSQTASGSPGFF
CDR3 DNA: TGCAGCGTTTCACAAACGGCTAGCGGGAGCCCCGGGTTCTTC

V gene: TRBV29-1
clone size: .
J gene: TRBJ2-2
D gene: .
CDR3 protein: CSVDSSTGELFF
CDR3 DNA: TGCAGCGTTGATTCTAGCACCGGGGAGCTGTTTTTT

V gene: TRBV27
clone size: few
J gene: TRBJ1-2
D gene: .
CDR3 protein: CASSFLPENGYTF
CDR3 DNA: TGTGCCAGCAGTTTTCTCCCGGAGAATGGCTACACCTTC

V gene: TRBV2
clone size: .
J gene: TRBJ1-5
D gene: TRBD1
CDR3 protein: CASVGQGVNQPQHF
CDR3 DNA: TGTGCCAGCGTCGGACAGGGAGTGAATCAGCCCCAGCATTTT

V gene: TRBV6-5
clone size: .
J gene: TRBJ2-7
D gene: .
CDR3 protein: CASRSGEGGQYEQYF
CDR3 DNA: TGTGCCAGCAGAAGTGGTGAGGGGGGGCAATACGAGCAGTACTTC

V gene: TRBV7-8
clone size: .
J gene: TRBJ2-7
D gene: TRBD2
CDR3 protein: CASSSRLAGVGEQYF
CDR3 DNA: TGTGCCAGCAGCTCCCGACTAGCGGGAGTGGGCGAGCAGTACTTC

V gene: TRBV9
clone size: .
J gene: TRBJ2-1
D gene: .
CDR3 protein: CASSVSVPSYNEQFF
CDR3 DNA: TGTGCCAGCAGCGTGAGCGTACCATCCTACAATGAGCAGTTCTTC

V gene: TRBV7-3
clone size: .
J gene: TRBJ2-1
D gene: TRBD2
CDR3 protein: CASSLKLAGNNEQFF
CDR3 DNA: TGTGCCAGCAGCTTAAAACTAGCGGGGAACAATGAGCAGTTCTTC

V gene: TRBV3-1/TRBV3-2
clone size: few
J gene: TRBJ1-2
D gene: .
CDR3 protein: CASRPTQGYGYTF
CDR3 DNA: TGTGCCAGCAGGCCTACTCAGGGTTATGGCTACACCTTC

V gene: TRBV27
clone size: .
J gene: TRBJ1-2
D gene: .
CDR3 protein: CASSSLGGNYGYTF
CDR3 DNA: TGTGCCAGCAGTTCGCTGGGGGGGAACTATGGCTACACCTTC

V gene: TRBV6-1
clone size: .
J gene: TRBJ2-5
D gene: .
CDR3 protein: CASSEGAHSASAQETQYF
CDR3 DNA: TGTGCCAGCAGTGAAGGGGCCCACTCAGCTAGCGCTCAAGAGACCCAGTACTTC

V gene: TRBV28
clone size: .
J gene: TRBJ2-1
D gene: .
CDR3 protein: CASSLASAFQFF
CDR3 DNA: TGTGCCAGCAGTTTGGCGAGCGCCTTCCAGTTCTTC

V gene: TRBV10-1
clone size: .
J gene: TRBJ1-5
D gene: .
CDR3 protein: CASFPMAGGVGQPQHF
CDR3 DNA: TGCGCCAGTTTCCCAATGGCGGGGGGTGTTGGACAGCCCCAGCATTTT

V gene: TRBV2
clone size: .
J gene: TRBJ2-1
D gene: TRBD1
CDR3 protein: CASSEAAGGGSNEQFF
CDR3 DNA: TGTGCCAGCAGTGAAGCGGCAGGGGGCGGTAGCAATGAGCAGTTCTTC

V gene: TRBV12-3/TRBV12-4
clone size: .
J gene: TRBJ1-2
D gene: TRBD1
CDR3 protein: CASSLQGAYGYTF
CDR3 DNA: TGTGCCAGCAGCCTACAGGGGGCCTATGGCTACACCTTC

V gene: TRBV3-1/TRBV3-2
clone size: .
J gene: TRBJ1-2
D gene: TRBD1
CDR3 protein: CASSLRDRGDGYTF
CDR3 DNA: TGTGCCAGCAGCCTCCGGGACAGGGGTGATGGCTACACCTTC

V gene: TRBV5-1
clone size: .
J gene: TRBJ1-1
D gene: .
CDR3 protein: CASSPGGLNTEAFF
CDR3 DNA: TGCGCCAGCAGCCCGGGGGGTTTGAACACTGAAGCTTTCTTT

V gene: TRBV11-3
clone size: .
J gene: TRBJ2-5
D gene: TRBD2
CDR3 protein: CASSSGTSGRQETQYF
CDR3 DNA: TGTGCCAGCAGCTCGGGGACTAGCGGGAGGCAGGAGACCCAGTACTTC